The present T cell receptor beta chain was sequenced within a study of T cells in Graves' hyperthyroidism and ophthalmopathy. V was pared by 6 bases and J by 6 bases, with 12 bases between. CDR3 length: 13 amino acids. In this sample, this clonotype turned up many times. The investigators amplified TCR beta CDR3 regions from RNA transcripts. RT-PCR in the first round (using the HTBI primer set) targeted the TCR CDR3. MiXCR, run by TCRdb on the multiplex PCR reads, gives a single entry per CDR3 protein. The table shows almost 600,000 distinct CDR3 sequences, with about 14% occurring only once. The chain recombines TRBV12-3 or TRBV12-4 with TRBJ1-5; D is perhaps TRBD1 (5 bases). The material sequenced was blood. This TCR came from a woman younger than 45 with Graves' hyperthyroidism that later progressed to Graves' ophthalmopathy. The DNA for the CDR3 is TGTGCCAGCAGGGCCGGGGGAGGTCAGCCCCAGCATTTT. Translating it yields CASRAGGGQPQHF.